Detailed here is one T cell receptor beta chain. Its antigen is undetermined. This CDR3 contains 16 residues. With V trimmed by 6 bases and J by 2 bases, 13 bases remained unmatched. Germline CDR1 and CDR2: DFQATT and SNEGSKA (reference sequence). The sample belongs to a study of neurological immune-mediated disorders. Sample time point: longitudinal time-point 1 (baseline). Unsorted libraries were generated from 2 million PBMCs. These cells had been stored in RNAlater at -80 C. Study outcomes and limitations: Healthy controls had more TCR clonal expansion than multiple sclerosis, which showed the least, whereas HTLV-1-associated myelopathy showed the most.

MiXCR, run by TCRdb on the 5' RACE reads, gives a single entry per CDR3 protein. The table lists tens of thousands of distinct CDR3 sequences, roughly 10% of them singletons, with 9.6% in the top ten. This rearrangement joins TRBV20-1 to TRBJ2-3; 8 bases are a match to TRBD2. This clonotype was sampled from a young man in good health. Sequencing was done on a sample of PBMCs. CDR3 loop: CSAWGGLATNTDTQYF. The CDR3 DNA follows: TGCAGTGCCTGGGGCGGACTAGCTACCAACACAGATACGCAGTATTTT.